The TCR beta chain described here comes from a study of T cells in Graves' hyperthyroidism and ophthalmopathy. Notes on the study in general: Most expanded thyroid clonotypes above 0.001 also appeared in blood.

As to this clonotype: Its antigen is unknown.

A NOSPECS grade of at least 4, a Clinical Activity Score of at least 3 and duration under 3 months were recorded in ophthalmopathy patients. Germline V gives CDR1 SNHLY, CDR2 FYNNEI. The CDR3 sequence is 13 residues long. Trimming took off 9 bases at V and 4 bases at J, with 15 bases between the two ends. Using RNA transcripts as the source, TCR beta CDR3 regions were amplified. A first-round RT-PCR of the TCR CDR3 used the HTBI primer set. Via MiXCR, TCRdb re-called the multiplex PCR reads, giving one row per CDR3 protein. The top ten clones hold 2.5% to 4% of a sample with a few hundred thousand distinct CDR3 sequences, around 15% of them seen once.

The chain employs TRBV2 and TRBJ1-2; D is perhaps TRBD1 (5 bases). The specimen was blood. This sequence was found in a woman aged 40 to 50 with Graves' ophthalmopathy. The CDR3 nucleotides are TGTGCCAGAACCCGAGGGGATTCCTATGGCTACACCTTC. Encoded protein: CARTRGDSYGYTF.